The next 20 T cell receptor beta chains were all read from a single sample in a study of cytomegalovirus exposure and HLA in healthy donors. PCR amplification relied on 60 Vbeta primers (plus 13 Jbeta primers). Measured with immunoSEQ multiplex PCR; TCRdb has only the in-frame clones, and not every one. This sample has around 170,000 clones; 77% occur once, and the top ten carry over 1.1%. The sample taken for sequencing was PBMCs. The receptors were sampled from a man in his late teens or twenties in good health and CMV-seronegative.

Only one count was recorded for this clone. The rearrangement joins TRBV15 to TRBJ2-2; 7 positions match TRBD1. With 0 bases clipped from V and 4 bases from J, the junction kept 5 bases outside the gene matches. CDR1 is LNHNV, CDR2 YYDKDF, per germline (reference sequence). This CDR3 is built from 16 residues. The CDR3 DNA reads TGTGCCACCAGCAGAGATGGGGACAGCCTCACCGGGGAGCTGTTTTTT. Its protein product is CATSRDGDSLTGELFF.

This rearrangement joins TRBV4-2 to TRBJ1-6; 11 nucleotides agree with TRBD1. The ends lost 8 bases at V and 0 bases at J; junction bases unmatched: 9. Germline CDR1 LGHNA, CDR2 YNFKEQ. The CDR3 totals 18 residues. CDR3 bases: TGTGCCAGCGACCCAAGGGACAGGGGGAGCTCCTATAATTCACCCCTCCACTTT. As protein: CASDPRDRGSSYNSPLHF.

The rearrangement uses TRBV27 and TRBJ2-2, with D perhaps matching TRBD1 (5 bases). Germline-derived CDR1 and CDR2 are MNHEY and SMNVEV (reference sequence). Between the trimmed V and J ends, which lost 5 bases and 7 bases, there was a span of 11 bases. The CDR3 spans 13 residues. CDR3 bases: TGTGCCAGCAGTGTCAGGGTTAGCGGGGAGCTGTTTTTT. This sequence encodes CASSVRVSGELFF.

This clone was counted only a few times. CDR3 DNA sequence: TGTGCCAGTAGTCAGTTCACAGGGCACGAGCAGTACTTC. Amino acid sequence: CASSQFTGHEQYF. The chain couples TRBV19 to TRBJ2-7; D is perhaps TRBD1 (6 bases). Germline V lookup: CDR1 LNHDA, CDR2 SQIVND (reference sequence). Trimming left V 5 bases short and J 5 bases short, with 13 bases between. The CDR3 consists of 13 residues.

This chain uses TRBV30 with TRBJ2-3, with TRBD2 matching over 16 bases. The CDR3 extends over 18 amino acids. With V trimmed by 0 bases and J by 2 bases, 5 bases remained unmatched. CDR1 GTSNPN and CDR2 SVGIG come from the germline V gene (reference sequence). CDR3 sequence (DNA): TGTGCCTGGAGTGTCCCCGGGACTAGCGGGAGGGCCACAGATACGCAGTATTTT. Its protein product is CAWSVPGTSGRATDTQYF.

Concerning this clone itself: Other DNA sequences in the same sample also yield this CDR3. The chain employs TRBV5-4 and TRBJ2-1; D is undetermined. The length of the CDR3 is 13 residues. Trimming pared 0 bases from V and 3 bases from J, leaving 4 bases between. Germline CDR1 reads SGHNT; CDR2 reads YYREEE (reference sequence). For the CDR3, the DNA is TGTGCCAGCAGCTTGGCACTCTACAATGAGCAGTTCTTC. Residues: CASSLALYNEQFF.

The chain recombines TRBV13 with TRBJ2-1; D call uncertain. V was pared by 4 bases and J by 9 bases, with 25 bases between. Per the germline V gene, CDR1 is PRHDT and CDR2 is FYEKMQ (reference sequence). CDR3 length: 17 amino acids. The CDR3 loop reads CASSSMLQVAGPAEQFF. CDR3 nucleotide sequence: TGTGCCAGCAGCTCCATGCTTCAGGTCGCCGGCCCCGCTGAGCAGTTCTTC. Full variable domain (rest looked up from reference TRBV13 and TRBJ2-1): AAGVIQSPRHLIKEKRETATLKCYPIPRHDTVYWYQQGPGQDPQFLISFYEKMQSDKGSIPDRFSAQQFSDYHSELNMSSLELGDSALYFCASSSMLQVAGPAEQFFGPGTRLTVL.

This clone has more than one count but fewer than ten. The chain carries TRBV5-1 and TRBJ2-5; tentative D call: TRBD1 (5 bases). CDR1 and CDR2 from the germline V gene are SGHRS and YFSETQ. This CDR3 contains 13 residues. Trimming took off 0 bases at V and 3 bases at J, with 6 bases between the two ends. CDR3 residues: CASSLETEETQYF. The CDR3 region has the DNA TGCGCCAGCAGCTTGGAGACAGAAGAGACCCAGTACTTC.

This clone was seen only a few times. The genes are TRBV4-2 and TRBJ2-6; D not certain. The CDR3 is 16 amino acids. V lost 2 bases, J lost 0 bases, and 8 bases lay in between. Germline CDR1 reads LGHNA; CDR2 reads YNFKEQ. CDR3 bases: TGTGCCAGCAGCCAAAAAATCAGCTCTGGGGCCAACGTCCTGACTTTC. As protein: CASSQKISSGANVLTF.

The chain links TRBV6-5 to TRBJ2-1; 11 nucleotides align to TRBD2. The CDR3 length is 15 residues. CDR1 is MNHEY, CDR2 SVGAGI, per germline. The trim removed 6 bases at V and 8 bases at J, leaving 9 bases unmatched. The CDR3 region is CASSTGTSGLDEQFF. CDR3 in DNA: TGTGCCAGCAGCACCGGGACTAGCGGTCTGGATGAGCAGTTCTTC.

The chain employs TRBV29-1 and TRBJ2-7; unclear D gene. V shed 4 bases and J shed 6 bases, with 19 bases lying between them. CDR1 and CDR2 (germline): SQVTM, ANQGSEA. The CDR3 contains 14 residues. The CDR3 reads CSVVITHLPGEQYF. In DNA, the CDR3 is TGCAGCGTTGTCATCACCCACCTCCCGGGCGAGCAGTACTTC.

This clone was seen more than once but under ten times. CDR3 in amino acids: CASSFGETQYF. Here the CDR3 DNA reads TGTGCCAGCAGTTTCGGAGAGACCCAGTACTTC. The chain uses TRBV6-6 and TRBJ2-5; no clear D gene. Germline V lookup: CDR1 MNHNY, CDR2 SVGAGI (reference sequence). The V end was cut by 4 bases, the J end by 4 bases, with 4 bases between. The CDR3 is made up of 11 amino acids.

This chain links TRBV6-5 with TRBJ1-1, with no clear D. V gave up 6 bases and J gave up 0 bases, with 11 bases separating them. The CDR3 contains 14 residues. CDR1 and CDR2 from the germline V gene are MNHEY and SVGAGI. CDR3 amino acids: CASSRTLMNTEAFF. In nucleotides, the CDR3 is TGTGCCAGCAGCCGCACCCTAATGAACACTGAAGCTTTCTTT.

The V and J genes are TRBV6-4 and TRBJ2-3; possible D gene TRBD1, 6 bases. This CDR3 spans 13 amino acids. Germline-derived CDR1 and CDR2 are MRHNA and SNTAGT. The V gene lost 3 bases and the J gene lost 6 bases, with 10 bases spanning the gap. CDR3 DNA: TGTGCCAGCAGTGAACAGGGTTCGGATACGCAGTATTTT. This sequence encodes CASSEQGSDTQYF.

This clone was observed a handful of times. The chain carries TRBV7-2 and TRBJ2-7; TRBD2 matches at 8 bases. Germline V gene data show CDR1 as SGHTA and CDR2 as FQGNSA. V was pared by 8 bases and J by 7 bases, with 16 bases of the junction left unmatched. The CDR3 contains 15 residues. CDR3 nucleotides: TGTGCCAGCGAGAATTTCACTAGCGGATCTGGGGAGCAGTACTTC. Translated, it gives CASENFTSGSGEQYF.

This chain joins TRBV6-5 and TRBJ2-3; perhaps TRBD2 as D (5 bases). CDR3 length equals 13 residues. Trimming stripped 11 bases from V and 4 bases from J, with 16 bases between. The germline gives CDR1 MNHEY, CDR2 SVGAGI. CDR3 coding DNA: TGTGCCGCGGCCCCTCTGGGAGCAGATACGCAGTATTTT. Amino acids: CAAAPLGADTQYF.

This clone was seen a handful of times. V and J are TRBV27 and TRBJ1-2; 8 bases align to TRBD1. From germline, CDR1 is MNHEY and CDR2 SMNVEV (reference sequence). This CDR3 spans 13 amino acids. J was trimmed by 6 bases and V by 5 bases; bases with no gene match: 5. The CDR3 sequence: CASSRGQGHGYTF. The CDR3 coding sequence is TGTGCCAGCAGTCGAGGACAGGGACATGGCTACACCTTC.

J is TRBJ2-7 and V is TRBV7-2; 9 nucleotides line up with TRBD1. There are 15 residues in the CDR3. With 5 bases clipped from V and 1 base from J, the junction kept 6 bases outside the gene matches. Germline V CDR1 and CDR2: SGHTA, FQGNSA. The CDR3 DNA reads TGTGCCAGCAGCCGGGGACAGGGCCTTTCCTACGAGCAGTACTTC. It yields the protein CASSRGQGLSYEQYF.

For this clone: A junction boundary mismatches the germline segment, possibly from a read error. V gene TRBV20-1 combines with J gene TRBJ1-2, with D perhaps matching TRBD1 (6 bases). Germline V CDR1 and CDR2: DFQATT, SNEGSKA (reference sequence). The CDR3 is 11 residues long. CDR3 residues: CSARDRGFYLF. DNA for the CDR3: TGCAGTGCTAGAGACAGGGGATTCTATCTCTTC.

The V gene is TRBV4-3, the J gene TRBJ2-3; 10 bases fit TRBD2. The CDR3 has 17 amino acids. In germline, CDR1 is LGHNA, CDR2 YSLEER. J gave up 4 bases and V 0 bases, and 7 bases lay outside the gene matches. CDR3 amino acids: CASSQDGAGGPADTQYF. The CDR3 DNA reads TGCGCCAGCAGCCAAGATGGAGCGGGGGGGCCCGCAGATACGCAGTATTTT.